This T cell receptor beta chain was sequenced during a study of blood T cell repertoires in COVID-19 (dated by TCRdb to the early 2020s). As for the study more broadly: Samples from collaborators originated in the United States, Italy and Spain and spanned both the acute and convalescent phases of COVID-19. The dataset comprised deeply sampled blood TCRbeta repertoires from subjects exposed to, actively infected with, or recovered from COVID-19. Samples were obtained from the ongoing ImmuneRACE study (first 160 participants) and from 1,200 or so subjects provided by 6 global collaborators. The material from the prospective study consisted of cDNA or gDNA derived from T cells, B-cell-depleted T cells, or PBMCs. Where available, HLA class I and class II types were obtained from metadata supplied by the sample provider rather than from assay-based typing. The repertoires were released in a freely available public database meant as a resource for research on the immune response to SARS-CoV-2. Sample metadata almost always included a de-identified subject ID, COVID-19 status, age in years and sex. General study outcomes and caveats: Clinical and demographic metadata were provided uncurated, with the amount varying by source and participant.

TCRbeta CDR3 regions were amplified from genomic DNA using the immunoSEQ Assay, a bias-controlled multiplex PCR. The source study handled its data this way. The number of nucleated cells in each sample was estimated from the amplification of reference gene primers within the assay. To quantify the absolute abundance of each unique TCRbeta CDR3 rearrangement, sequence reads were collapsed and filtered. For each sample, productive Simpson clonality was calculated by taking the square root of Simpson's diversity index across productive rearrangements. TCRdb stores this immuneACCESS table with in-frame sequences only. Part of the clones is absent; in the studies checked, under half of the shortfall reflects unresolved V genes, and no reason is known for the rest. V, J and clone size are those of that table, while D and trimming were read from the DNA. The sample table contains some 200,000 clones; only one count was recorded for roughly four fifths of them. The top ten hold 6.5% to 9.5% of the sample.

With regard to this clone: Its binding antigen is unknown. The input lacks base qualities; no much larger clone sits a single base away.

Participants in the prospective study were enrolled through a virtual design, were aged roughly 18 to 90 years, and lived in fewer than 30 United States geographic areas. In the prospective study, participants were assigned to cohorts based on the clinical history participants reported in a screening survey and a study questionnaire. For ImmuneRACE Cohort 3, a participant was defined as recovered based on two consecutive negative NP/OP PCR tests, clearance by a healthcare professional, or resolution of symptoms. In the prospective study, mobile phlebotomists collected whole blood, serum and a nasopharyngeal or oropharyngeal swab from each participant. Participants in the prospective study had the option to provide additional blood draws and questionnaires over a roughly 2-month period. Before DNA extraction, prospective study blood samples were shipped either frozen or at room temperature. Per the germline V gene (reference sequence), LGHDT is the CDR1 and YNNKEL is the CDR2. The CDR3 holds 15 amino acids from the cysteine to the phenylalanine. Only the CDR3 DNA stays, 45 bases, in frame from base 1. V drops 4 bases and J drops 1 base, leaving 13 bases in between.

The chain uses TRBV3-1 (or the pseudogene TRBV3-2) and TRBJ1-1; no D gene is confidently identified. The sequenced material came from PBMCs or T cells enriched from blood (not recorded which). The sequence was obtained from a man in his forties who had recovered from COVID-19. In nucleotides, the sequence is TGTGCCAGCAGCCCAACACGGGTTAAGAACACTGAAGCTTTCTTT. Protein translation: CASSPTRVKNTEAFF.